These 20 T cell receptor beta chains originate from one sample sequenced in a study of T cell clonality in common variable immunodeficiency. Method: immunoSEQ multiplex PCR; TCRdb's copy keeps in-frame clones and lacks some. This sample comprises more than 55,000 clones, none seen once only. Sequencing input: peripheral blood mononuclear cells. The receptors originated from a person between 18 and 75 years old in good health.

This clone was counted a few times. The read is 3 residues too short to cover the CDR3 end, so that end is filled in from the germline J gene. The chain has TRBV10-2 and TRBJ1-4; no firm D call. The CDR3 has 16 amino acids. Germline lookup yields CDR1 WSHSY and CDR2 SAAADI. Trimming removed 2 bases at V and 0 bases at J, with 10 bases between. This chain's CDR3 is CASSEPGRATNEKLFF. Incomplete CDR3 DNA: TGCGCCAGCAGTGAGCCTGGTAGGGCAACTAATGAAAAA.

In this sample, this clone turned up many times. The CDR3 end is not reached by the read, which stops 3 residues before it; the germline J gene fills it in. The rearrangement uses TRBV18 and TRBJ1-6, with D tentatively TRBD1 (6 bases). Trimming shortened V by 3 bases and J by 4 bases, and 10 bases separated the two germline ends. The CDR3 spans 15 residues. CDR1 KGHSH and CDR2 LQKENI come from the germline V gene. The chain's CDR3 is CASSPQDSYNSPLHF. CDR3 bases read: TGTGCCAGCTCACCCCAGGACAGTTATAATTCACCC. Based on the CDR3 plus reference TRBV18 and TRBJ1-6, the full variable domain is NAGVMQNPRHLVRRRGQEARLRCSPMKGHSHVYWYRQLPEEGLKFMVYLQKENIIDESGMPKERFSAEFPKEGPSILRIQQVVRGDSAAYFCASSPQDSYNSPLHFGNGTRLTVT.

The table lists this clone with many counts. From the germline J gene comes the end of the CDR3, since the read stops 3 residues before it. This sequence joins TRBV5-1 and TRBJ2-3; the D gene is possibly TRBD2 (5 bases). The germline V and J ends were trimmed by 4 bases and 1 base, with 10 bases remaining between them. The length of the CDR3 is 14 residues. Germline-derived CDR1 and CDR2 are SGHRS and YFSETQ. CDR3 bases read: TGCGCCAGCAGCGCAGGAGGCGGCACAGATACG. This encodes CASSAGGGTDT. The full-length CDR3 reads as CASSAGGGTDTQYF.

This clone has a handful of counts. The CDR3 sequence: CSAGTDPYEQYF. The part of the CDR3 DNA that was read is TGCAGTGCAGGGACAGACCCCTACGAG. The V and J genes are TRBV20-1 and TRBJ2-7, with 7 bases lining up with TRBD1. The read ends 3 residues shy of where the CDR3 ends; the end is completed using the germline J gene. After removal of 6 bases from V and 2 bases from J, the junction contained 4 bases not matched to a gene. CDR1 and CDR2 (germline): DFQATT, SNEGSKA (reference sequence). This CDR3 region has 12 residues.

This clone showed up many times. The CDR3 sequence: CASSYPGRAADTQYF. The sequenced part of the CDR3 DNA is TGTGCCAGCAGTTACCCCGGCAGGGCTGCAGATACG. This chain links TRBV6-2 or TRBV6-3 with TRBJ2-3, with TRBD1 as a possible D gene (5 bases). From the germline J gene comes the end of the CDR3, since the read stops 3 residues before it. The germline V and J ends were trimmed by 2 bases and 4 bases, with 13 bases remaining between them. Per the germline V gene, CDR1 is MNHEY and CDR2 is SVGEGT. The CDR3 sequence is 15 residues long.

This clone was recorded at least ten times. Here the CDR3 reads CASGGLAGQETQYF. The sequenced CDR3 bases are TGTGCCAGCGGAGGTCTGGCGGGGCAAGAGACC. This chain connects TRBV18 to TRBJ2-5, with a possible D match to TRBD2 (6 bases). The read falls 3 residues short of the CDR3 end, and the missing part is taken from the germline J gene. V shed 8 bases and J shed 2 bases, with 15 bases lying between them. Germline values: CDR1 KGHSH, CDR2 LQKENI. CDR3 length equals 14 residues.

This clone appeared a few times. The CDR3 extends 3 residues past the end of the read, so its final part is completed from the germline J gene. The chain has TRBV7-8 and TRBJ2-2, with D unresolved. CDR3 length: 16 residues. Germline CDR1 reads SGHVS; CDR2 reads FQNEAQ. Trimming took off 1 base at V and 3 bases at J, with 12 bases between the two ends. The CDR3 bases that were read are TGTGCCAGCAGCTTAGACACCCCTTCCCACACCGGGGAG. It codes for CASSLDTPSHTGE. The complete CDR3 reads CASSLDTPSHTGELFF.

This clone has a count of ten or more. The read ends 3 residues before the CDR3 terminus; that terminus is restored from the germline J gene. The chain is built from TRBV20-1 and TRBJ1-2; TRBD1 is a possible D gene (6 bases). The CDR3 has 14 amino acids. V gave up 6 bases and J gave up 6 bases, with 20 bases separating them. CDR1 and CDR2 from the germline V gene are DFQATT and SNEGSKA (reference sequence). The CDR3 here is CSAPSGGGFDGYTF. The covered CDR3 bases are TGCAGTGCCCCGAGTGGGGGGGGCTTCGATGGC.

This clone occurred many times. Partial CDR3 DNA: TGTGCCAGCAGCCCCGGACTGGGCTCCTACGAG. Translating gives CASSPGLGSYE. The entire CDR3 protein is CASSPGLGSYEQYF. The V gene is TRBV5-6, the J gene TRBJ2-7; TRBD2 is a possible D gene (5 bases). The read ends 3 residues early relative to the CDR3; the germline J gene fills the gap. Germline loops: CDR1 SGHDT, CDR2 YYEEEE. CDR3 length: 14 amino acids. Deletions cut 4 bases from V and 0 bases from J, with 11 bases between. Looking up the rest from reference TRBV5-6 and TRBJ2-7 gives the full variable domain: DAGVTQSPTHLIKTRGQQVTLRCSPKSGHDTVSWYQQALGQGPQFIFQYYEEEERQRGNFPDRFSGHQFPNYSSELNVNALLLGDSALYLCASSPGLGSYEQYFGPGTRLTVT.

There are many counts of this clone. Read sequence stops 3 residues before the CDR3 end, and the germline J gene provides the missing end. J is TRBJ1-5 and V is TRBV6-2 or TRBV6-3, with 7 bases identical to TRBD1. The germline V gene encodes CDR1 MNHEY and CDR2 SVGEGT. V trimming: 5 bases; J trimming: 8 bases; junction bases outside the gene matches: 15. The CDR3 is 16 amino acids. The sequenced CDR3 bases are TGTGCCAGCAGTCCCCGGACAGGCCTCCCGAAAGAGCCC. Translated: CASSPRTGLPKEP. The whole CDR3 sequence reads CASSPRTGLPKEPQHF.

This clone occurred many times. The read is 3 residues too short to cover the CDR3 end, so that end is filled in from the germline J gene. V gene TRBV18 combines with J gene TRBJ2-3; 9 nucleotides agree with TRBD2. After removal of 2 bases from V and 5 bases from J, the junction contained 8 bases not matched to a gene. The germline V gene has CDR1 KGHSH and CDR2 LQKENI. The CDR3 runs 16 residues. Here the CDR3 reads CASSPAGGPSGDTQYF. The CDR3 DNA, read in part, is TGTGCCAGCTCACCAGCGGGAGGGCCAAGTGGAGATACG.

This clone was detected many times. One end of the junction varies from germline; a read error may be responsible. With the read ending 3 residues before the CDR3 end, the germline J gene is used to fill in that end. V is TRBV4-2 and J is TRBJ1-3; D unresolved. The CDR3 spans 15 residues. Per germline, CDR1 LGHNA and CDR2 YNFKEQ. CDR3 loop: CASSQGSSSGNTIYF. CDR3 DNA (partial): TGCGCCAGCAGCCAAGGTTCCAGCTCTGGAAACACC.

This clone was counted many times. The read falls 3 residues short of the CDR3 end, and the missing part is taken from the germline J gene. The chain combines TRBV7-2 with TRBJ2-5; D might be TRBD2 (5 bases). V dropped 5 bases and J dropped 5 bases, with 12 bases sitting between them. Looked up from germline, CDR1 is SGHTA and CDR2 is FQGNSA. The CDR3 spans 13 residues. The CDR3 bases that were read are TGTGCCAGCAGCCTCGGGGTGCAGGAGACC. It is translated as CASSLGVQET. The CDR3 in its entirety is CASSLGVQETQYF.

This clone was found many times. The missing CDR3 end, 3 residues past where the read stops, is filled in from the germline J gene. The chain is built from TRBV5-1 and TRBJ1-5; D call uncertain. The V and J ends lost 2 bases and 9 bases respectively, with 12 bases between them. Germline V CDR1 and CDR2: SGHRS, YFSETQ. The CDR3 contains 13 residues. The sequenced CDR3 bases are TGCGCCAGCAGCTTTGCAAGTGCGGGGCCC. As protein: CASSFASAGP. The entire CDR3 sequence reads CASSFASAGPQHF.

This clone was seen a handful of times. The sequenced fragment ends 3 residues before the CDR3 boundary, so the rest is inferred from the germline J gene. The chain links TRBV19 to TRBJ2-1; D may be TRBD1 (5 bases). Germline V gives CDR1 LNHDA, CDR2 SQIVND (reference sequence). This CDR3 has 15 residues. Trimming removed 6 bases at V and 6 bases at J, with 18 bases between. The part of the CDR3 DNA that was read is TGTGCCAGTAGACCAGCACTCGGACAACCCAATGAG. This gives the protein CASRPALGQPNE. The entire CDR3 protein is CASRPALGQPNEQFF.

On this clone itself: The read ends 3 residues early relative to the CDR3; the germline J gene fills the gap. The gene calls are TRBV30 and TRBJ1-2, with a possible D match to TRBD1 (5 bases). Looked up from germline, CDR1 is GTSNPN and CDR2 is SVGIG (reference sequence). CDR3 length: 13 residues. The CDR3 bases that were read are TGTGCCTGGCGACAGCTGCCCCGGGATACC. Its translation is CAWRQLPRDT. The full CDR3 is CAWRQLPRDTYTF.

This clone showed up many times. The CDR3 is CASSGGQGWSGETQYF. The part of the CDR3 DNA that was read is TGTGCCAGCAGTGGGGGACAGGGTTGGTCTGGAGAGACC. The chain employs TRBV6-1 and TRBJ2-5; 9 bases line up with TRBD1. The read comes to an end 3 residues before the CDR3 does, leaving the germline J gene to fill in the end. CDR3 length equals 16 residues. Germline V gene sequence: CDR1 MNHNS, CDR2 SASEGT. Trimming cost V 4 bases and J 4 bases; bases outside gene matches: 10.

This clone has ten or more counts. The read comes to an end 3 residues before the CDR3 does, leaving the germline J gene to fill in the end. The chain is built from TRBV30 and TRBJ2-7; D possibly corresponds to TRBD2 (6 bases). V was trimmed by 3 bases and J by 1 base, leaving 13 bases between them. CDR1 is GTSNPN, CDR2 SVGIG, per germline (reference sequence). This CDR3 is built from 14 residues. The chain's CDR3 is CAWRGLRGSYEQYF. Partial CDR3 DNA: TGTGCCTGGAGAGGGCTACGGGGGTCCTACGAG.

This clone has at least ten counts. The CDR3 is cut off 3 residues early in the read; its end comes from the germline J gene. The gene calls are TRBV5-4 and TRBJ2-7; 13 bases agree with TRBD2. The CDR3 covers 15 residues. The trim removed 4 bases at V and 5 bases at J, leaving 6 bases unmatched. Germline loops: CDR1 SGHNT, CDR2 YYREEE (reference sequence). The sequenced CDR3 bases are TGTGCCAGCAGCATGGGACTAGCGGGATATAACGAG. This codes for CASSMGLAGYNE. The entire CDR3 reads CASSMGLAGYNEQYF.

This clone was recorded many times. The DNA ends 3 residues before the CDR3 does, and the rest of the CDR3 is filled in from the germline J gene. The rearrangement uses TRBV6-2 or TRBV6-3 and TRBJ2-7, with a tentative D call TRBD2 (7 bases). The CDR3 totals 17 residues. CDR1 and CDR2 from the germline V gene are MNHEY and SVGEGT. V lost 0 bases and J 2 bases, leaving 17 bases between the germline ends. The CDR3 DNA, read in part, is TGTGCCAGCAGTTACTCACCCGGGGGGCAGCGTCCCTACGAG. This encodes CASSYSPGGQRPYE. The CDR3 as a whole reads CASSYSPGGQRPYEQYF.